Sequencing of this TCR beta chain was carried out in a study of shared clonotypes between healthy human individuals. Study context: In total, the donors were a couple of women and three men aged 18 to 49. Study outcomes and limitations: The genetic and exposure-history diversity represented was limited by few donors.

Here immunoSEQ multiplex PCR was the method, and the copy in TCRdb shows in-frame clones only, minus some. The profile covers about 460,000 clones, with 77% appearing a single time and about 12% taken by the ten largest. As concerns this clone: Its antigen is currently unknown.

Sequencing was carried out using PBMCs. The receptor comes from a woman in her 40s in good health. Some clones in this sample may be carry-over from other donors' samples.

The CDR3 nucleotides are TGCGCCAGCAGCGCGTCCGGGCTATATAATCAGCCCCAGCATTTT. Its translation is CASSASGLYNQPQHF. The chain has TRBV5-1 and TRBJ1-5; D is uncertain. V lost 4 bases to trimming and J lost 4 bases, with 15 bases between them. The CDR3 loop spans 15 amino acids. Germline lookup yields CDR1 SGHRS and CDR2 YFSETQ.